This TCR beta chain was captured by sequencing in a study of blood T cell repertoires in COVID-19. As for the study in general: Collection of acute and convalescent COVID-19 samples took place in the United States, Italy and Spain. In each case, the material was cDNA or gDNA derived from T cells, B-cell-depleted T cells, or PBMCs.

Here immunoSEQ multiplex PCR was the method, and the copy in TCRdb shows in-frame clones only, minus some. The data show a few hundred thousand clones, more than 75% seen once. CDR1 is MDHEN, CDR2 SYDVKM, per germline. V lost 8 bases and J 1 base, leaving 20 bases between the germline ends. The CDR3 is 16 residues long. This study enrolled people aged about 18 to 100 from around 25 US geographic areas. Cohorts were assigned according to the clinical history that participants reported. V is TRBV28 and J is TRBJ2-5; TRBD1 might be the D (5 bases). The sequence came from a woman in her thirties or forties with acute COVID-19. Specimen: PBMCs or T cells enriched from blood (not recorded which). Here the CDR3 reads CASQGDGPNFQETQYF. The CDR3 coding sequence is TGTGCCAGCCAAGGGGATGGGCCGAACTTCCAAGAGACCCAGTACTTC. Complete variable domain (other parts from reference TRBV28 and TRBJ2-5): DVKVTQSSRYLVKRTGEKVFLECVQDMDHENMFWYRQDPGLGLRLIYFSYDVKMKEKGDIPEGYSVSREKKERFSLILESASTNQTSMYLCASQGDGPNFQETQYFGPGTRLLVL.